The 31 T cell receptor beta chains in this list originate from one sample, sequenced in a study of T cell changes during pregnancy in multiple sclerosis. Data came from immunoSEQ multiplex PCR; TCRdb stores just in-frame clones and leaves some out. The sample shows about 33,000 clones, about nine tenths of them seen only once. Here the sequenced sample was CD4+ T cells from peripheral blood mononuclear cells, taken in the third trimester of pregnancy. The origin of the receptors is a female donor in good health, enrolled as a control in a pregnancy study.

The DNA of the CDR3 is TGTGCCAGCAGCTCCCGAAACAGGGTCCCCTCCTTCTTC. The encoded protein is CASSSRNRVPSFF. V usage is TRBV7-8 and J usage is TRBJ2-1; possibly TRBD1 for D (6 bases). Trimming took off 4 bases at V and 16 bases at J, with 20 bases between the two ends. Germline CDR1 SGHVS, CDR2 FQNEAQ. The CDR3 covers 13 residues.

The V call is TRBV5-1, the J call TRBJ2-5; TRBD1 agrees at 12 bases. Per the germline V gene, CDR1 is SGHRS and CDR2 is YFSETQ. CDR3 length: 16 amino acids. V lost 0 bases, J lost 5 bases, and 5 bases stayed unmatched. In DNA form, the CDR3 reads TGCGCCAGCAGCTTGGTGGGACAGGGGGCATTTGAGACCCAGTACTTC. Protein product: CASSLVGQGAFETQYF.

The V call is TRBV5-1, the J call TRBJ1-6; 11 nucleotides align to TRBD1. The CDR3 is 16 residues long. The germline gives CDR1 SGHRS, CDR2 YFSETQ. After removal of 4 bases from V and 5 bases from J, the junction contained 5 bases not matched to a gene. The CDR3 here is CASSRTGGADNSPLHF. CDR3 sequence (DNA): TGCGCCAGCAGCCGGACAGGGGGCGCGGATAATTCACCCCTCCACTTT. The whole variable domain, filled in from reference TRBV5-1 and TRBJ1-6, reads KAGVTQTPRYLIKTRGQQVTLSCSPISGHRSVSWYQQTPGQGLQFLFEYFSETQRNKGNFPGRFSGRQFSNSRSEMNVSTLELGDSALYLCASSRTGGADNSPLHFGNGTRLTVT.

The chain joins TRBV5-8 to TRBJ2-7, with TRBD2 identical over 10 bases. V lost 0 bases and J lost 5; bases outside the gene matches: 11. Per the germline V gene, CDR1 is SGHTS and CDR2 is YDEGEE. The CDR3 sequence is 17 residues long. As DNA, the CDR3 is TGTGCCAGCAGCTTGGAGGATTGGCTAGCGGGAGTCCACGAGCAGTACTTC. It is translated as CASSLEDWLAGVHEQYF.

The V gene is TRBV10-2, the J gene TRBJ1-1, with a weak D call TRBD1 (6 bases). Trimming took off 7 bases at V and 3 bases at J, with 15 bases between the two ends. The germline CDR1 and CDR2 sequences are WSHSY and SAAADI. This CDR3 spans 14 amino acids. The CDR3 sequence is CASTSWAGDTEAFF. CDR3 DNA: TGCGCCAGCACCTCGTGGGCAGGGGACACTGAAGCTTTCTTT.

This clone showed up just once. This sequence joins TRBV15 and TRBJ2-3, with D possibly matching TRBD1 (6 bases). The CDR3 runs to 16 residues. V was cut by 0 bases and J by 8 bases, with 18 bases left in between. The V gene's germline CDR1 is LNHNV and CDR2 YYDKDF (reference sequence). This CDR3 is CATSRDFRIRGGTQYF. The DNA for the CDR3 is TGTGCCACCAGCAGAGATTTCCGGATACGAGGGGGTACGCAGTATTTT.

This rearrangement joins TRBV11-1 to TRBJ2-2; perhaps TRBD1 as D (6 bases). Germline CDR1 reads SGHAT; CDR2 reads FQDESV (reference sequence). V was shortened by 2 bases and J by 7 bases, with 14 bases between the two germline ends. The CDR3 runs 15 residues. For the CDR3, the DNA is TGTGCCAGCAGCTTACCCGGCAGGGGTATCGGGGAGCTGTTTTTT. It yields the protein CASSLPGRGIGELFF.

V usage is TRBV28 and J usage is TRBJ1-4; possible D gene TRBD1, 6 bases. Germline CDR1 is MDHEN and CDR2 is SYDVKM. The CDR3 sequence is 14 residues long. The V and J ends lost 7 bases and 6 bases respectively, with 15 bases between them. CDR3 in amino acids: CASTPGGLDEKLFF. The CDR3 DNA follows: TGTGCCAGCACCCCCGGGGGGCTTGATGAAAAACTGTTTTTT.

The rearrangement joins TRBV28 to TRBJ2-7, with D possibly TRBD2 on 7 matching bases. Germline V gene lookup returns CDR1 MDHEN and CDR2 SYDVKM. V was trimmed by 3 bases and J by 5 bases, leaving 14 bases between them. The CDR3 is 14 residues long. The CDR3 coding sequence is TGTGCCAGCAGTTTTGGGGGGGCTAAGGACGAGCAGTACTTC. It yields the protein CASSFGGAKDEQYF.

The chain's CDR3 is CASSYESGHSGHGYTF. CDR3 sequence (DNA): TGTGCCAGCAGTTACGAGTCTGGACACTCCGGTCATGGCTACACCTTC. The chain uses TRBV6-5 and TRBJ1-2; D may be TRBD1 (5 bases). Germline CDR1 reads MNHEY; CDR2 reads SVGAGI. The CDR3 runs to 16 residues. V lost 2 bases to trimming and J lost 6 bases, with 19 bases between them.

This rearrangement joins TRBV5-1 to TRBJ1-2, with D maybe TRBD1 (5 bases). Trimming took off 0 bases at V and 4 bases at J, with 7 bases between the two ends. The CDR3 is made up of 13 amino acids. Germline-derived CDR1 and CDR2 are SGHRS and YFSETQ. In DNA, the CDR3 is TGCGCCAGCAGCTTGGGGGGCAGCTATGGCTACACCTTC. This sequence encodes CASSLGGSYGYTF.

The rearrangement joins TRBV19 to TRBJ1-2; 7 nucleotides match TRBD1. Per the germline V gene, CDR1 is LNHDA and CDR2 is SQIVND (reference sequence). J was trimmed by 6 bases and V by 11 bases; bases with no gene match: 12. The CDR3 spans 13 residues. CDR3 sequence: CALFEGAGDGYTF. The CDR3 DNA follows: TGTGCCCTCTTCGAGGGGGCCGGCGATGGCTACACCTTC. The full variable domain, with the rest looked up from reference TRBV19 and TRBJ1-2, is DGGITQSPKYLFRKEGQNVTLSCEQNLNHDAMYWYRQDPGQGLRLIYYSQIVNDFQKGDIAEGYSVSREKKESFPLTVTSAQKNPTAFYLCALFEGAGDGYTFGSGTRLTVV.

This chain links TRBV28 with TRBJ2-5, with D unclear. The CDR3 contains 12 residues. V lost 7 bases and J lost 2, with 8 bases in between. CDR1 and CDR2 (germline): MDHEN, SYDVKM. CDR3 loop: CASTDIQETQYF. CDR3 sequence (DNA): TGTGCCAGCACCGACATTCAAGAGACCCAGTACTTC.

The chain is built from TRBV9 and TRBJ1-3; TRBD1 aligns across 9 bases. The CDR3 has 19 amino acids. Germline lookup yields CDR1 SGDLS and CDR2 YYNGEE. V lost 2 bases, J lost 0 bases, and 12 bases stayed unmatched. The CDR3 sequence is CASSVRTGVFGASGNTIYF. CDR3 nucleotide sequence: TGTGCCAGCAGCGTGAGGACAGGGGTTTTTGGAGCCTCTGGAAACACCATATATTTT.

The chain combines TRBV5-1 with TRBJ2-5; perhaps TRBD1 as D (5 bases). Between the trimmed V and J ends, which lost 0 bases and 4 bases, there was a span of 7 bases. The germline gives CDR1 SGHRS, CDR2 YFSETQ. The CDR3 covers 13 residues. The CDR3 here is CASSLGQGETQYF. The CDR3 region has the DNA TGCGCCAGCAGCTTGGGTCAGGGAGAGACCCAGTACTTC.

This chain connects TRBV27 to TRBJ1-2; tentatively, D is TRBD1 (6 bases). The CDR3 is made up of 14 amino acids. Germline V CDR1 and CDR2: MNHEY, SMNVEV (reference sequence). V lost 3 bases and J lost 7, with 15 bases in between. The CDR3 sequence is CASSFYQGGGGYTF. CDR3 DNA: TGTGCCAGCAGTTTCTACCAAGGGGGGGGTGGCTACACCTTC.

The chain couples TRBV29-1 to TRBJ2-1, with D tentatively TRBD2 (5 bases). Germline V gene lookup returns CDR1 SQVTM and CDR2 ANQGSEA. This CDR3 spans 12 amino acids. V lost 5 bases and J 8 bases, leaving 13 bases between the germline ends. This chain's CDR3 is CSVRRLGDEQFF. CDR3 nucleotide sequence: TGCAGCGTTAGACGCCTGGGAGATGAGCAGTTCTTC.

Note on this clone: One end of the junction fails to match germline, which may point to a read error. At the DNA level, this CDR3 is encoded by other sequences in the same sample as well. This chain links TRBV29-1 with TRBJ2-1, with TRBD1 matching 7 bases. CDR3 length: 12 residues. CDR1 is SQVTM, CDR2 ANQGSEA, per germline. The CDR3 spells CSVEGGSNEQFF. The CDR3 nucleotides read TGCAGCGTCGAAGGGGGCTCGAATGAGCAGTTCTTC.

The chain uses TRBV7-8 and TRBJ2-7; TRBD1 matches at 7 bases. Germline loops: CDR1 SGHVS, CDR2 FQNEAQ. Trimming at V came to 8 bases and at J to 6 bases, leaving 7 bases not matched to a gene. The CDR3 has 12 residues. As DNA, the CDR3 is TGTGCCAGCCGGACAGGCGGCTCCGAGCAGTACTTC. It translates to CASRTGGSEQYF.

This chain joins TRBV5-1 and TRBJ1-6, with a tentative D call TRBD1 (5 bases). The CDR3 consists of 14 residues. Trimming removed 3 bases from V and 10 bases from J, with 14 bases in between. The germline CDR1 and CDR2 sequences are SGHRS and YFSETQ. The CDR3 here is CASSSGGARSPLHF. CDR3 DNA: TGCGCCAGCAGCTCTGGTGGGGCGCGATCACCCCTCCACTTT.

The rearrangement uses TRBV6-5 and TRBJ1-1, with D uncertain. The V gene lost 8 bases and the J gene lost 3 bases, with 13 bases spanning the gap. Per germline, CDR1 MNHEY and CDR2 SVGAGI. The CDR3 consists of 13 residues. This chain's CDR3 is CASREVTDTEAFF. CDR3 DNA sequence: TGTGCCAGCCGCGAGGTAACGGACACTGAAGCTTTCTTT.

The chain uses TRBV7-3 and TRBJ1-2; a possible D gene is TRBD1 (6 bases). V was pared by 2 bases and J by 3 bases, with 7 bases between. The CDR3 sequence is 13 residues long. Germline CDR1 is SGHTA and CDR2 is FQGTGA. The CDR3 region has the DNA TGTGCCAGCAGCTTAGCAGGGGACTATGGCTACACCTTC. As protein: CASSLAGDYGYTF.

In this sample, this clone turned up a few times. The chain combines TRBV27 with TRBJ2-1, with D possibly TRBD1 on 5 matching bases. Germline-derived CDR1 and CDR2 are MNHEY and SMNVEV (reference sequence). The CDR3 is made up of 15 amino acids. V lost 5 bases and J lost 0, with 11 bases in between. This chain's CDR3 is CASSDSSSSYNEQFF. In DNA, the CDR3 is TGTGCCAGCAGTGACAGCTCCAGCTCCTACAATGAGCAGTTCTTC.

The gene calls are TRBV4-1 and TRBJ2-7; 8 nucleotides line up with TRBD1. After removal of 1 base from V and 0 bases from J, the junction contained 5 bases not matched to a gene. Germline values: CDR1 MGHRA, CDR2 YSYEKL. The CDR3 length is 16 residues. CDR3 in DNA: TGCGCCAGCAGCCAAGGATCGGGACAGGCCTCCTACGAGCAGTACTTC. Protein: CASSQGSGQASYEQYF.

V and J are TRBV6-4 and TRBJ2-2; weak D call: TRBD2 (6 bases). Germline V gene data show CDR1 as MRHNA and CDR2 as SNTAGT. Trimming cost V 8 bases and J 3 bases, with 13 bases left between them. The CDR3 extends over 14 amino acids. CDR3 DNA: TGTGCCAGCTCCCGGGACTTGTACACCGGGGAGCTGTTTTTT. It yields the protein CASSRDLYTGELFF.

The J gene is TRBJ2-7, the V gene TRBV28, with TRBD2 as a possible D gene (6 bases). The CDR3 sequence is 16 residues long. Trimming removed 3 bases from V and 0 bases from J, with 15 bases in between. The germline V gene encodes CDR1 MDHEN and CDR2 SYDVKM. The CDR3, as DNA: TGTGCCAGCAGTTTGCTTGGCGGGGCCATCTCCTACGAGCAGTACTTC. Encoded protein: CASSLLGGAISYEQYF.

The J gene is TRBJ1-1, the V gene TRBV5-4, with a weak D call TRBD1 (6 bases). The germline V gene has CDR1 SGHNT and CDR2 YYREEE (reference sequence). The V gene lost 6 bases and the J gene lost 2 bases, with 17 bases spanning the gap. This CDR3 spans 15 amino acids. In DNA form, the CDR3 reads TGTGCCAGCACCAATAGCGACAGGCGTAACACTGAAGCTTTCTTT. Its translation is CASTNSDRRNTEAFF. The full variable domain, rest sourced from reference TRBV5-4 and TRBJ1-1, is ETGVTQSPTHLIKTRGQQVTLRCSSQSGHNTVSWYQQALGQGPQFIFQYYREEENGRGNFPPRFSGLQFPNYSSELNVNALELDDSALYLCASTNSDRRNTEAFFGQGTRLTVV.

The chain recombines TRBV28 with TRBJ1-2, with D maybe TRBD1 (6 bases). The CDR3 covers 14 residues. V was shortened by 3 bases and J by 2 bases, with 10 bases between the two germline ends. Germline CDR1 and CDR2: MDHEN and SYDVKM. CDR3 residues: CASSFGGQNYGYTF. Here the CDR3 DNA reads TGTGCCAGCAGTTTCGGAGGACAGAACTATGGCTACACCTTC.

This chain uses TRBV18 with TRBJ1-1; 8 nucleotides match TRBD1. The CDR3 length is 17 residues. Germline lookup yields CDR1 KGHSH and CDR2 LQKENI. V shed 3 bases, J shed 0 bases, and the junction held 9 bases outside the gene matches. The CDR3, as DNA: TGTGCCAGCTCACCGAGGGCACGACAGGGGTTGAACACTGAAGCTTTCTTT. It translates to CASSPRARQGLNTEAFF.

The chain uses TRBV11-2 and TRBJ1-1; 7 positions match TRBD1. The CDR3 has 14 amino acids. V lost 5 bases, J lost 4 bases, and 7 bases stayed unmatched. Germline-derived CDR1 and CDR2 are SGHAT and FQNNGV. The CDR3: CASSVDRSGTEAFF. The CDR3 region has the DNA TGTGCCAGCAGCGTGGACAGGTCGGGCACTGAAGCTTTCTTT.

The J gene is TRBJ2-7, the V gene TRBV7-9; 11 nucleotides line up with TRBD2. With V trimmed by 3 bases and J by 2 bases, 9 bases remained unmatched. The CDR3 has 17 amino acids. Germline V gene sequence: CDR1 SEHNR, CDR2 FQNEAQ (reference sequence). In DNA, the CDR3 is TGTGCCAGCAGCTTTTACAGAACTAGCGGGAGAACCTACGAGCAGTACTTC. Translated, it gives CASSFYRTSGRTYEQYF.